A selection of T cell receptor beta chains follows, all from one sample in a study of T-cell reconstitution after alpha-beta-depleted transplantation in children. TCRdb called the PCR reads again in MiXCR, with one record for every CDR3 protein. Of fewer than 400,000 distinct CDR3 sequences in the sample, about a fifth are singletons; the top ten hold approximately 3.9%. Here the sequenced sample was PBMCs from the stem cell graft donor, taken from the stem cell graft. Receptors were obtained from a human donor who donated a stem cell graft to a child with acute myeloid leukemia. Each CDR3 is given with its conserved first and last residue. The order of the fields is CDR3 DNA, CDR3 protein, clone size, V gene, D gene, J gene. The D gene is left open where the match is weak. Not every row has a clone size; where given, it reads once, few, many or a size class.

cdr3_nt: TGCAGCGTTAATAGGTCAGGGGGCCCCGGGAGGAACATTCAGTACTTC; cdr3_aa: CSVNRSGGPGRNIQYF; clone_size: .; v_call: TRBV29-1; d_call: .; j_call: TRBJ2-4
cdr3_nt: TGTGCCAGCAGGGGACAGGGGTCCCACACAGATACGCAGTATTTT; cdr3_aa: CASRGQGSHTDTQYF; clone_size: few; v_call: TRBV12-3/TRBV12-4; d_call: TRBD1; j_call: TRBJ2-3
cdr3_nt: TGTGCCAGCAAGAGGGGAAGCGGGAGGAGTAATGAGCAGTTCTTC; cdr3_aa: CASKRGSGRSNEQFF; clone_size: .; v_call: TRBV2; d_call: TRBD2; j_call: TRBJ2-1
cdr3_nt: TGTGCCAGCAGACCAGGACAGGGAAAAAGCTATGGCTACACCTTC; cdr3_aa: CASRPGQGKSYGYTF; clone_size: few; v_call: TRBV6-1; d_call: TRBD1; j_call: TRBJ1-2
cdr3_nt: TGTGCCAGCAGGTCTGGGACTAGCGGGAGGTCGAGCTCCTACGAGCAGTACTTC; cdr3_aa: CASRSGTSGRSSSYEQYF; clone_size: .; v_call: TRBV12-3/TRBV12-4; d_call: TRBD2; j_call: TRBJ2-7
cdr3_nt: TGTGCCACCAGTGATTTCGATGACAGGGGGGAGCGGCCTAGCACAGATACGCAGTATTTT; cdr3_aa: CATSDFDDRGERPSTDTQYF; clone_size: few; v_call: TRBV24-1; d_call: TRBD1; j_call: TRBJ2-3
cdr3_nt: TGTGCCAGCAGCTCCGGACAGTACAATGAGCAGTTCTTC; cdr3_aa: CASSSGQYNEQFF; clone_size: few; v_call: TRBV28; d_call: .; j_call: TRBJ2-1
cdr3_nt: TGTGCCAGCAGCCAAAAAGCGGGACTAGCGGGACGCAGCTCCTACAATGAGCAGTTCTTC; cdr3_aa: CASSQKAGLAGRSSYNEQFF; clone_size: .; v_call: TRBV11-2; d_call: TRBD2; j_call: TRBJ2-1
cdr3_nt: TGTGCCAGCAGCCCTGGGACGACTAGCACAGATACGCAGTATTTT; cdr3_aa: CASSPGTTSTDTQYF; clone_size: .; v_call: TRBV5-4; d_call: .; j_call: TRBJ2-3
cdr3_nt: TGTGCCAGCACCTTGGGAGGACATAAGCAGTTCTTC; cdr3_aa: CASTLGGHKQFF; clone_size: many; v_call: TRBV7-2; d_call: .; j_call: TRBJ2-1
cdr3_nt: TGCGCCAGCAGCTTGGACCGGCTTTTCGATGAGCAGTTCTTC; cdr3_aa: CASSLDRLFDEQFF; clone_size: .; v_call: TRBV5-1; d_call: .; j_call: TRBJ2-1
cdr3_nt: TGTGCCAGCAGTGAAGCGCGTCGGGAGGTAGATACGCAGTATTTT; cdr3_aa: CASSEARREVDTQYF; clone_size: .; v_call: TRBV6-1; d_call: TRBD2; j_call: TRBJ2-3
cdr3_nt: TGCAGTGCTAGAGATCGGGGGTTTGGGGGAGGTCGACAAGAGGATACGCAGTATTTT; cdr3_aa: CSARDRGFGGGRQEDTQYF; clone_size: .; v_call: TRBV20-1; d_call: .; j_call: TRBJ2-3
cdr3_nt: TGCAGCGTCAGATGGACAGGGGATTACGAGCAGTACTTC; cdr3_aa: CSVRWTGDYEQYF; clone_size: many; v_call: TRBV29-1; d_call: TRBD1; j_call: TRBJ2-7
cdr3_nt: TGCAGTGCTAGAGAACCAGTATCCTACGAGCAGTACTTC; cdr3_aa: CSAREPVSYEQYF; clone_size: .; v_call: TRBV20-1; d_call: .; j_call: TRBJ2-7
cdr3_nt: TGTGCCAGCAGCTTAATATTTTGGACGGCGAACACCGGGGAGCTGTTTTTT; cdr3_aa: CASSLIFWTANTGELFF; clone_size: .; v_call: TRBV11-1; d_call: .; j_call: TRBJ2-2
cdr3_nt: TGCAGTGCTAGAGATTCGGACAGGGTGAATGAGCAGTTCTTC; cdr3_aa: CSARDSDRVNEQFF; clone_size: many; v_call: TRBV20-1; d_call: TRBD1; j_call: TRBJ2-1
cdr3_nt: TGTGCCATTGGGGCAGCTAGTGGTTCCAATGAGCAGTTCTTC; cdr3_aa: CAIGAASGSNEQFF; clone_size: many; v_call: TRBV10-3; d_call: .; j_call: TRBJ2-1
cdr3_nt: TGCAGCGTTGGCGGGACTAGCGGGAGGGCGTACGAGCAGTACTTC; cdr3_aa: CSVGGTSGRAYEQYF; clone_size: many; v_call: TRBV29-1; d_call: TRBD2; j_call: TRBJ2-7
cdr3_nt: TGTGCCAGCAGTCCCGACATCTATGGCTACACCTTC; cdr3_aa: CASSPDIYGYTF; clone_size: .; v_call: TRBV28; d_call: .; j_call: TRBJ1-2
cdr3_nt: TGCAGTGCTACCTGGACGTCCAACACCGGGGAGCTGTTTTTT; cdr3_aa: CSATWTSNTGELFF; clone_size: few; v_call: TRBV20-1; d_call: .; j_call: TRBJ2-2
cdr3_nt: TGCGCCAGCAGCTACGACAGGGCCGAGCAGTACTTC; cdr3_aa: CASSYDRAEQYF; clone_size: few; v_call: TRBV5-1; d_call: TRBD1; j_call: TRBJ2-7
cdr3_nt: TGCGCCAGCAGAGGGATACTAAGCACAGATACGCAGTATTTT; cdr3_aa: CASRGILSTDTQYF; clone_size: few; v_call: TRBV10-2; d_call: .; j_call: TRBJ2-3
cdr3_nt: TGTGCCAGCAGTGTAGCGGGAGGCCCCTACGAGCAGTACTTC; cdr3_aa: CASSVAGGPYEQYF; clone_size: .; v_call: TRBV28; d_call: TRBD2; j_call: TRBJ2-7
cdr3_nt: TGCAGTGCTAGCGATAGCCACTACGAGCAGTACTTC; cdr3_aa: CSASDSHYEQYF; clone_size: many; v_call: TRBV20-1; d_call: .; j_call: TRBJ2-7
cdr3_nt: TGTGCCAGCAGCCAAGGAGCGTTTGATGAGCAGTTCTTC; cdr3_aa: CASSQGAFDEQFF; clone_size: few; v_call: TRBV3-1; d_call: .; j_call: TRBJ2-1
cdr3_nt: TGTGCCAGCAGTTTGTCTAGCACAGGATACAATGAGCAGTTCTTC; cdr3_aa: CASSLSSTGYNEQFF; clone_size: .; v_call: TRBV28; d_call: .; j_call: TRBJ2-1
cdr3_nt: TGTGCCAGCTCACGACAGGGAAGGGACACTGAAGCTTTCTTT; cdr3_aa: CASSRQGRDTEAFF; clone_size: .; v_call: TRBV18; d_call: TRBD1; j_call: TRBJ1-1
cdr3_nt: TGCAGCGGAGGAGGGATCGGACAGGGAGGCGAGACCCAGTACTTC; cdr3_aa: CSGGGIGQGGETQYF; clone_size: .; v_call: TRBV29-1; d_call: TRBD1; j_call: TRBJ2-5
cdr3_nt: TGCGCCAGCAGCTTTGGGGTAGCGGGCGCGAAAGGAGCTTTCTTT; cdr3_aa: CASSFGVAGAKGAFF; clone_size: .; v_call: TRBV5-1; d_call: .; j_call: TRBJ1-1
cdr3_nt: TGCAGTGCTCAGGGGTCGGGAGATAGGACCGGGGAGCTGTTTTTT; cdr3_aa: CSAQGSGDRTGELFF; clone_size: many; v_call: TRBV20-1; d_call: .; j_call: TRBJ2-2
cdr3_nt: TGTGCCATCAGTGAGTCCGGCGGGAGTCTCTACGAGCAGTACTTC; cdr3_aa: CAISESGGSLYEQYF; clone_size: few; v_call: TRBV10-3; d_call: TRBD2; j_call: TRBJ2-7
cdr3_nt: TGTGCCTGGAAAGTGGGGTATAATTCACCCCTCCACTTT; cdr3_aa: CAWKVGYNSPLHF; clone_size: few; v_call: TRBV30; d_call: .; j_call: TRBJ1-6
cdr3_nt: TGCAGTGCACAGGGACTAGCGGGATCCGGGTCGTCCTACAATGAGCAGTTCTTC; cdr3_aa: CSAQGLAGSGSSYNEQFF; clone_size: many; v_call: TRBV20-1; d_call: TRBD2; j_call: TRBJ2-1
cdr3_nt: TGTGCCAGCATCCCCGGGACTAGCGAAAAATCCTACGAGCAGTACTTC; cdr3_aa: CASIPGTSEKSYEQYF; clone_size: few; v_call: TRBV6-7; d_call: TRBD2; j_call: TRBJ2-7
cdr3_nt: TGTGCCAGCAGTTTCGGAGGCAACAATCAGCCCCAGCATTTT; cdr3_aa: CASSFGGNNQPQHF; clone_size: many; v_call: TRBV12-3/TRBV12-4; d_call: .; j_call: TRBJ1-5
cdr3_nt: TGTGCCAGCAGCCAGCATCTAGCGGGAGTTTCCCTCACCGGGGAGCTGTTTTTT; cdr3_aa: CASSQHLAGVSLTGELFF; clone_size: .; v_call: TRBV11-1; d_call: TRBD2; j_call: TRBJ2-2
cdr3_nt: TGTGCCAGCAGCGTCGGGACTAGCGAGGACAATGAGCAGTTCTTC; cdr3_aa: CASSVGTSEDNEQFF; clone_size: .; v_call: TRBV9; d_call: TRBD2; j_call: TRBJ2-1
cdr3_nt: TGCAGCGTTGAACCAGGGGCCGGCTACACCTTC; cdr3_aa: CSVEPGAGYTF; clone_size: .; v_call: TRBV29-1; d_call: .; j_call: TRBJ1-2
cdr3_nt: TGCAGTGCTACGATTTCGCCGGGCACAGATACGCAGTATTTT; cdr3_aa: CSATISPGTDTQYF; clone_size: many; v_call: TRBV20-1; d_call: .; j_call: TRBJ2-3
cdr3_nt: TGCGCCAGCAGCTTGACCGGGACTAGCGGACACACAGATACGCAGTATTTT; cdr3_aa: CASSLTGTSGHTDTQYF; clone_size: .; v_call: TRBV5-1; d_call: TRBD2; j_call: TRBJ2-3
cdr3_nt: TGTGCCAGCAGCTTAAATAGGAGGAGCTATGGCTACACCTTC; cdr3_aa: CASSLNRRSYGYTF; clone_size: .; v_call: TRBV7-2; d_call: .; j_call: TRBJ1-2
cdr3_nt: TGTGCCAGCAGCGGACCGGGACAGGCGTTAAATGAGCAGTTCTTC; cdr3_aa: CASSGPGQALNEQFF; clone_size: .; v_call: TRBV9; d_call: TRBD1; j_call: TRBJ2-1
cdr3_nt: TGTGCCAGCAGTTTAGTAGTGGCCCAGAGCATTCAGTACTTC; cdr3_aa: CASSLVVAQSIQYF; clone_size: .; v_call: TRBV12-3/TRBV12-4; d_call: .; j_call: TRBJ2-4
cdr3_nt: TGTGCCAGCAGTTCCGAGACTCATACAACCCGCAGCTCCTACGAGCAGTACTTC; cdr3_aa: CASSSETHTTRSSYEQYF; clone_size: .; v_call: TRBV25-1; d_call: .; j_call: TRBJ2-7
cdr3_nt: TGTGCCAGCAGACTCTCAGGGTATGAGACCCAGTACTTC; cdr3_aa: CASRLSGYETQYF; clone_size: few; v_call: TRBV12-3/TRBV12-4; d_call: .; j_call: TRBJ2-5
cdr3_nt: TGCGCCAGCAGCCAAGATCAGCAGGGACAGATCTACGAGCAGTACTTC; cdr3_aa: CASSQDQQGQIYEQYF; clone_size: .; v_call: TRBV4-1; d_call: TRBD1; j_call: TRBJ2-7
cdr3_nt: TGTGCCAGCAAATTCAGCTTGACAGGATTACAATGGGAGCAGTTCTTC; cdr3_aa: CASKFSLTGLQWEQFF; clone_size: .; v_call: TRBV28; d_call: .; j_call: TRBJ2-1